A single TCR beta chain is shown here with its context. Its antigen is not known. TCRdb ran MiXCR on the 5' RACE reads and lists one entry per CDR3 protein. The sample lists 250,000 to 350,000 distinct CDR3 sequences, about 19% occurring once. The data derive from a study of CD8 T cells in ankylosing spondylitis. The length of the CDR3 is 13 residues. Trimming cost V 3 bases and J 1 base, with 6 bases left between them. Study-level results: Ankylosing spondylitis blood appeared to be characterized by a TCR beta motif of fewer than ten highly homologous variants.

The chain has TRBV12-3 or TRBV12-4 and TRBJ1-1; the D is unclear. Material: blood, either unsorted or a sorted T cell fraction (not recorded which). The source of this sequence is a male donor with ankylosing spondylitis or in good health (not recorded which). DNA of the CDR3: TGTGCCAGCAGTTTCCTCGAGAACACTGAAGCTTTCTTT. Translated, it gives CASSFLENTEAFF.